A single sample is the source of the 9 T cell receptor beta chains below, sequenced in a study of Ad26.COV2.S vaccination and SARS-CoV-2 variants. TCRdb's copy holds only in-frame clones and misses some; the assay was immunoSEQ multiplex PCR. The sample records over 300,000 clones, roughly 85% being singletons. Treatment denoted: around 19 received Ad26.COV2.S at low or high dose, single or two shots; roughly five received placebo; per-sample allocation not given. Day 63 after the first injection of vaccine or placebo was the sampling time. The sample in question was peripheral blood, obtained in a trial of Ad26.COV2.S vaccine versus placebo. The receptors were sampled from a person between 18 and 59 years old who received the Ad26.COV2.S COVID-19 vaccine or a placebo.

This chain joins TRBV7-3 and TRBJ2-1; no firm D call. This CDR3 is built from 12 residues. V was shortened by 1 base and J by 10 bases, with 8 bases between the two germline ends. CDR1 is SGHTA, CDR2 FQGTGA, per germline. The DNA of the CDR3 is TGTGCCAGCAGCTTAAAAAGTAGCGAGCAGTTCTTC. It encodes CASSLKSSEQFF.

The rearrangement links TRBV6-5 to TRBJ2-3; D unclear. In germline, CDR1 is MNHEY, CDR2 SVGAGI. The CDR3 length is 13 residues. Trimming cost V 0 bases and J 3 bases, with 4 bases left between them. CDR3 DNA sequence: TGTGCCAGCAGTTACTCAGAAACAGATACGCAGTATTTT. Its translation is CASSYSETDTQYF.

The genes are TRBV7-7 and TRBJ2-5; TRBD1 matches 8 bases. The CDR3 runs to 13 residues. The V gene end was trimmed by 5 bases and the J gene end by 7 bases; junction bases not matched to a gene: 6. Germline-derived CDR1 and CDR2 are SSHAT and FNYEAQ (reference sequence). This chain's CDR3 is CASSPTGDGTQYF. DNA for the CDR3: TGTGCCAGCAGCCCGACAGGGGACGGGACCCAGTACTTC.

The chain combines TRBV19 with TRBJ2-3; weak D call: TRBD2 (5 bases). Germline V gives CDR1 LNHDA, CDR2 SQIVND (reference sequence). The germline V and J ends were trimmed by 5 bases and 5 bases, with 11 bases remaining between them. The CDR3 has 13 residues. The CDR3 region is CASSAGRGDTQYF. CDR3 nucleotides: TGTGCCAGTAGTGCGGGTCGAGGAGATACGCAGTATTTT.

In this sample, this clone turned up once. This chain joins TRBV5-1 and TRBJ1-1, with D unclear. Germline CDR1 reads SGHRS; CDR2 reads YFSETQ. With 2 bases removed from V and 0 bases from J, the gap between germline ends came to 5 bases. The CDR3 is 13 residues long. The CDR3 bases are TGCGCCAGCAGCTTTAACCTGAACACTGAAGCTTTCTTT. This gives the protein CASSFNLNTEAFF.

The genes are TRBV5-1 and TRBJ2-5; D remains unclear. The CDR3 totals 14 residues. Germline CDR1 is SGHRS and CDR2 is YFSETQ. Between the trimmed V and J ends, which lost 7 bases and 0 bases, there was a span of 13 bases. CDR3 sequence (DNA): TGCGCCAGCTCCCCGGGCCAAGACCAAGAGACCCAGTACTTC. This gives the protein CASSPGQDQETQYF.

The rearrangement uses TRBV7-2 and TRBJ2-5, with 8 bases matching TRBD2. In germline, CDR1 is SGHTA, CDR2 FQGNSA. V trimming: 4 bases; J trimming: 7 bases; junction bases outside the gene matches: 8. This CDR3 contains 14 residues. The CDR3 coding sequence is TGTGCCAGCAGCTCGGGACTAGGTTATGGGACCCAGTACTTC. Protein: CASSSGLGYGTQYF. Complete variable domain (other parts from reference TRBV7-2 and TRBJ2-5): GAGVSQSPSNKVTEKGKDVELRCDPISGHTALYWYRQSLGQGLEFLIYFQGNSAPDKSGLPSDRFSAERTGGSVSTLTIQRTQQEDSAVYLCASSSGLGYGTQYFGPGTRLLVL.

The table lists this clone with a few counts. This chain joins TRBV5-1 and TRBJ2-2; D not certain. The V gene lost 2 bases and the J gene lost 1 base, with 12 bases spanning the gap. The V gene's germline CDR1 is SGHRS and CDR2 YFSETQ. The CDR3 is 16 residues long. CDR3 amino acids: CASSLQPRGNTGELFF. As DNA, the CDR3 is TGCGCCAGCAGCTTACAGCCGAGAGGGAACACCGGGGAGCTGTTTTTT.

This clone was observed a few times. The chain employs TRBV9 and TRBJ1-1; 7 positions match TRBD1. V was pared by 7 bases and J by 5 bases, with 11 bases of the junction left unmatched. Looked up from germline, CDR1 is SGDLS and CDR2 is YYNGEE. The CDR3 spans 14 residues. In DNA, the CDR3 is TGTGCCAGCCGACCCCGACAGGGAAAAACTGAAGCTTTCTTT. Its protein product is CASRPRQGKTEAFF.